This record looks at one TCR beta chain sequence and its context. This entry comes from a study of blood T cell repertoires in COVID-19. Turning to the study itself: Whether acute or convalescent, the COVID-19 samples came from the United States, Italy and Spain.

CDR3 length: 14 amino acids. Germline-derived CDR1 and CDR2 are SGDLS and YYNGEE. The junction had 3 bases not matched to a gene; V was cut back by 3 bases and J by 0 bases. Data came from immunoSEQ multiplex PCR; TCRdb stores just in-frame clones and leaves some out. The sample contains about 350,000 clones, over 75% of which appear only once. Assignments of participants to cohorts depended upon their own reported clinical history. Resolution of symptoms, clearance, or two negative PCRs was present in recovered Cohort 3 donors. The sample comprised PBMCs or T cells enriched from blood (not recorded which). The TCR originated in a woman in her twenties or thirties who had recovered from COVID-19. The chain links TRBV9 to TRBJ2-7; TRBD1 matches 7 bases. The CDR3 DNA follows: TGTGCCAGCAGCGCGACAGGGAGCTCCTACGAGCAGTACTTC. Translation gives CASSATGSSYEQYF.